These 26 T cell receptor beta chains share one sample of origin, sequenced in a study of neurological immune-mediated disorders. TCRdb ran MiXCR on the 5' RACE reads and lists one entry per CDR3 protein. The sample includes 70,000 to 95,000 distinct CDR3 sequences, roughly 17% of them seen just once. Sequencing was carried out using PBMCs. The source of these receptors is a woman between 40 and 50 years old in good health.

This clonotype has a count of ten or more. V usage is TRBV10-3 and J usage is TRBJ1-1, with 10 bases identical to TRBD1. The germline V gene has CDR1 ENHRY and CDR2 SYGVKD. V was pared by 5 bases and J by 6 bases, with 6 bases of the junction left unmatched. CDR3 length: 14 residues. The CDR3 nucleotides read TGTGCCATCAGTAGGGACAGGGGTCTCCCTGAAGCTTTCTTT. Translation gives CAISRDRGLPEAFF.

There are many counts of this clonotype. This chain links TRBV9 with TRBJ2-1; 9 positions agree with TRBD2. Per the germline V gene, CDR1 is SGDLS and CDR2 is YYNGEE. With 1 base clipped from V and 8 bases from J, the junction kept 7 bases outside the gene matches. The length of the CDR3 is 15 residues. In DNA, the CDR3 is TGTGCCAGCAGCGTATGGCGGGGGGGCCTGGATGAGCAGTTCTTC. This encodes CASSVWRGGLDEQFF.

This clonotype was detected ten times or more. The J gene is TRBJ1-1, the V gene TRBV18; 7 bases are a match to TRBD1. CDR3 size: 12 residues. From germline, CDR1 is KGHSH and CDR2 LQKENI. The V and J ends lost 6 bases and 8 bases, in that order; junction bases with no gene match: 6. CDR3 protein: CASSLWDREAFF. The CDR3, as DNA: TGTGCCAGCTCCCTGTGGGACAGAGAAGCTTTCTTT.

Many counts were recorded for this clonotype. This sequence joins TRBV7-8 and TRBJ2-3; D ambiguous. Trimming stripped 3 bases from V and 4 bases from J, with 11 bases between. Germline V gene data show CDR1 as SGHVS and CDR2 as FQNEAQ. This CDR3 is built from 14 residues. This CDR3 reads CASSLSGSADTQYF. DNA of the CDR3: TGTGCCAGCAGCTTGTCCGGATCGGCAGATACGCAGTATTTT.

This clonotype is labeled medium-sized. This chain connects TRBV20-1 to TRBJ2-5, with D perhaps matching TRBD1 or TRBD2 (5 bases each). CDR1 is DFQATT, CDR2 SNEGSKA, per germline (reference sequence). V lost 5 bases to trimming and J lost 0 bases, with 16 bases between them. The CDR3 loop spans 15 amino acids. Here the CDR3 reads CSAGRDEGNQETQYF. The DNA for the CDR3 is TGCAGTGCTGGCCGAGATGAGGGGAACCAAGAGACCCAGTACTTC.

This clonotype was seen at least ten times. The J gene is TRBJ2-3, the V gene TRBV20-1; 7 bases map to TRBD2. Per the germline V gene, CDR1 is DFQATT and CDR2 is SNEGSKA (reference sequence). The V gene end was trimmed by 5 bases and the J gene end by 2 bases; junction bases not matched to a gene: 4. The CDR3 runs 13 residues. In DNA form, the CDR3 reads TGCAGTGCTGGGGGACTATACACAGATACGCAGTATTTT. It yields the protein CSAGGLYTDTQYF.

In its sample, this clonotype was seen many times. The V call is TRBV5-1, the J call TRBJ1-6; D gene uncertain. The length of the CDR3 is 17 residues. The germline V gene has CDR1 SGHRS and CDR2 YFSETQ. V was cut by 0 bases and J by 3 bases, with 13 bases left in between. CDR3 protein: CASSLAGHRLYNSPLHF. The CDR3 nucleotides are TGCGCCAGCAGCTTGGCCGGGCATCGCCTCTATAATTCACCCCTCCACTTT.

This clonotype was counted at least ten times. The genes are TRBV3-1 and TRBJ2-1; D perhaps matches TRBD2 (7 bases). In germline, CDR1 is LGHDT, CDR2 YNNKEL (reference sequence). The CDR3 spans 15 residues. Trimming pared 0 bases from V and 10 bases from J, leaving 16 bases between. The CDR3 DNA is TGTGCCAGCAGCCAAGATGGAGGGGGGGCAGAGGAGCAGTTCTTC. This translates into CASSQDGGGAEEQFF.

This clonotype was observed at least ten times. The chain joins TRBV5-1 to TRBJ2-1; 10 bases match TRBD2. V dropped 4 bases and J dropped 8; count of bases not matched to a gene: 3. Per germline, CDR1 SGHRS and CDR2 YFSETQ. The CDR3 is 13 amino acids. The CDR3 spells CASSIAGGYEQFF. The CDR3 DNA reads TGCGCCAGCAGCATAGCGGGGGGTTATGAGCAGTTCTTC.

This clonotype was seen at least ten times. The chain links TRBV12-3 or TRBV12-4 to TRBJ1-2; 7 bases fit TRBD1. V gave up 6 bases and J gave up 0 bases; unmatched junction bases: 4. The CDR3 contains 14 residues. The CDR3 reads CASSRDSTNYGYTF. CDR3 in DNA: TGTGCCAGCAGCCGGGACAGCACTAACTATGGCTACACCTTC.

This clonotype came up many times. This chain connects TRBV24-1 to TRBJ2-3, with 7 bases matching TRBD1. Germline loops: CDR1 KGHDR, CDR2 SFDVKD. V was clipped by 4 bases and J by 2 bases; unmatched bases: 11. This CDR3 spans 17 amino acids. The CDR3 here is CATSDPREGANTDTQYF. The CDR3 bases are TGTGCCACCAGTGACCCCCGAGAGGGGGCGAACACAGATACGCAGTATTTT.

This clonotype was recorded at least ten times. The rearrangement uses TRBV7-9 and TRBJ2-7, with a weak D call TRBD1 (5 bases). The CDR3 loop spans 13 amino acids. Per germline, CDR1 SEHNR and CDR2 FQNEAQ (reference sequence). The V and J ends lost 6 bases and 7 bases respectively, with 16 bases between them. This CDR3 reads CASRRTGVEEQYF. CDR3 coding DNA: TGTGCCAGCAGACGAACAGGAGTCGAGGAGCAGTACTTC. Full variable domain (outside the CDR3, taken from reference TRBV7-9 and TRBJ2-7): DTGVSQNPRHKITKRGQNVTFRCDPISEHNRLYWYRQTLGQGPEFLTYFQNEAQLEKSRLLSDRFSAERPKGSFSTLEIQRTEQGDSAMYLCASRRTGVEEQYFGPGTRLTVT.

The table lists this clonotype with many counts. The V and J genes are TRBV7-2 and TRBJ2-1, with D uncertain. V lost 1 base to trimming and J lost 3 bases, with 13 bases between them. Germline assignment: CDR1 SGHTA and CDR2 FQGNSA. This CDR3 is built from 16 residues. CDR3 DNA: TGTGCCAGCAGCTTAGATGTGGCGAACTACTACAATGAGCAGTTCTTC. This encodes CASSLDVANYYNEQFF.

This clonotype was seen many times. This rearrangement joins TRBV20-1 to TRBJ2-7, with 12 bases lining up with TRBD2. In germline, CDR1 is DFQATT, CDR2 SNEGSKA (reference sequence). With V trimmed by 6 bases and J by 3 bases, 12 bases remained unmatched. CDR3 length: 16 residues. CDR3 sequence reads: CSALDPLAGGHYEQYF. CDR3 DNA: TGCAGTGCCCTCGACCCCCTAGCGGGGGGGCACTACGAGCAGTACTTC.

The gene calls are TRBV15 and TRBJ2-1; 7 bases are shared with TRBD2. Germline V gene lookup returns CDR1 LNHNV and CDR2 YYDKDF (reference sequence). This CDR3 is built from 15 residues. Losses at the gene ends were 1 base for V and 6 bases for J; bases not matched to a gene: 6. CDR3 region: CATSRGLADLNEQFF. DNA for the CDR3: TGTGCCACCAGCAGAGGGCTAGCGGACCTCAATGAGCAGTTCTTC.

This clonotype was seen repeatedly, ten times or more. The rearrangement joins TRBV2 to TRBJ2-5; TRBD2 might be the D (5 bases). Germline V gives CDR1 SNHLY, CDR2 FYNNEI. The V end lost 3 bases, the J end lost 4 bases, and 15 bases lay between the germline ends. CDR3 length equals 15 residues. CDR3 in amino acids: CASSDGGPVGETQYF. For the CDR3, the DNA is TGTGCCAGCAGTGATGGCGGGCCCGTAGGAGAGACCCAGTACTTC.

This clonotype was recorded only once. Possible read error: a much larger clone is one base away. The genes are TRBV29-1 and TRBJ1-2; no firm D call. CDR1 and CDR2 (germline): SQVTM, ANQGSEA. This CDR3 is built from 12 residues. This chain's CDR3 is CSARTGNYSYTF. DNA for the CDR3: TGCAGCGCCCGGACGGGTAACTATAGCTACACCTTC.

This clonotype was seen ten or more times. The V gene is TRBV15, the J gene TRBJ1-4, with D perhaps TRBD1 (5 bases). CDR3 length: 15 residues. V lost 5 bases to trimming and J lost 7 bases, with 17 bases between them. Germline V gene lookup returns CDR1 LNHNV and CDR2 YYDKDF (reference sequence). The CDR3 DNA sequence: TGTGCCACCAGCCCCAGGCGGGGGGTAGGTGAAAAACTGTTTTTT. Its protein is CATSPRRGVGEKLFF.

This clonotype was seen many times. J is TRBJ2-3 and V is TRBV5-1; D possibly corresponds to TRBD1 (6 bases). The germline gives CDR1 SGHRS, CDR2 YFSETQ. The V and J ends lost 4 bases and 2 bases respectively, with 8 bases between them. The CDR3 spans 13 residues. Here the CDR3 DNA reads TGCGCCAGCAGCGACAGGTACACAGATACGCAGTATTTT. This translates into CASSDRYTDTQYF. Full variable domain (rest looked up from reference TRBV5-1 and TRBJ2-3): KAGVTQTPRYLIKTRGQQVTLSCSPISGHRSVSWYQQTPGQGLQFLFEYFSETQRNKGNFPGRFSGRQFSNSRSEMNVSTLELGDSALYLCASSDRYTDTQYFGPGTRLTVL.

This clonotype was seen repeatedly, ten times or more. The junction shows a germline mismatch at one end, possibly a read error. This chain connects TRBV2 to TRBJ1-3; D not certain. The CDR3 totals 15 residues. Germline CDR1 is SNHLY and CDR2 is FYNNEI. The CDR3 loop reads CASSERTGDGHTIYF. The CDR3 DNA reads TGTGCCAGCAGTGAAAGGACCGGGGATGGACACACCATATATTTT.

The rearrangement links TRBV7-2 to TRBJ2-7; D may be TRBD1 or TRBD2 (6 bases each). CDR3 size: 18 residues. The germline CDR1 and CDR2 sequences are SGHTA and FQGNSA. CDR3 sequence reads: CSSSLDHGGPGIYYEQYV. CDR3 DNA: TGTTCCAGCAGCTTAGATCATGGGGGGCCGGGCATTTACTACGAGCAGTATGTC.

V is TRBV20-1 and J is TRBJ1-1, with a tentative D call TRBD1 (5 bases). The ends were cut back, 3 bases at V and 0 bases at J, with 11 bases in the middle. CDR1 is DFQATT, CDR2 SNEGSKA, per germline (reference sequence). The CDR3 loop spans 14 amino acids. This chain's CDR3 is CSASLGRMNTEAFF. The CDR3, as DNA: TGCAGTGCTAGTCTGGGACGGATGAACACTGAAGCTTTCTTT.

This sequence joins TRBV3-1 and TRBJ2-5; D is uncertain. CDR1 and CDR2 (germline): LGHDT, YNNKEL (reference sequence). With 1 base removed from V and 4 bases from J, the gap between germline ends came to 7 bases. The CDR3 is made up of 13 amino acids. The CDR3 nucleotides are TGTGCCAGCAGCCAAGCACGGCCAGAGACCCAGTACTTC. Its protein is CASSQARPETQYF.

This clonotype was observed a few times. The chain employs TRBV20-1 and TRBJ1-2; D gene uncertain. Germline CDR1 DFQATT, CDR2 SNEGSKA (reference sequence). The germline V and J ends were trimmed by 3 bases and 7 bases, with 9 bases remaining between them. This CDR3 comprises 11 residues. The CDR3 here is CSASSEGGYTF. CDR3 DNA sequence: TGCAGTGCTAGCTCTGAAGGTGGCTACACCTTC.

There are many counts of this clonotype. This sequence joins TRBV5-1 and TRBJ2-3; 15 bases agree with TRBD2. Germline-derived CDR1 and CDR2 are SGHRS and YFSETQ. V was pared by 4 bases and J by 7 bases, with 10 bases of the junction left unmatched. CDR3 length: 17 residues. CDR3 DNA: TGCGCCAGCAGCACCGAACGGGGACTAGCGGGGGGCCATACGCAGTATTTT. Translation gives CASSTERGLAGGHTQYF. Based on the CDR3 plus reference TRBV5-1 and TRBJ2-3, the full variable domain is KAGVTQTPRYLIKTRGQQVTLSCSPISGHRSVSWYQQTPGQGLQFLFEYFSETQRNKGNFPGRFSGRQFSNSRSEMNVSTLELGDSALYLCASSTERGLAGGHTQYFGPGTRLTVL.

This rearrangement joins TRBV20-1 to TRBJ2-3, with D possibly TRBD2 on 7 matching bases. Trimming stripped 2 bases from V and 6 bases from J, with 12 bases between. CDR3 length equals 13 residues. Germline V gives CDR1 DFQATT, CDR2 SNEGSKA (reference sequence). The CDR3 nucleotides are TGCAGTGCTAGAAGAGGGGGGGCGGATACGCAGTATTTT. Encoded protein: CSARRGGADTQYF.